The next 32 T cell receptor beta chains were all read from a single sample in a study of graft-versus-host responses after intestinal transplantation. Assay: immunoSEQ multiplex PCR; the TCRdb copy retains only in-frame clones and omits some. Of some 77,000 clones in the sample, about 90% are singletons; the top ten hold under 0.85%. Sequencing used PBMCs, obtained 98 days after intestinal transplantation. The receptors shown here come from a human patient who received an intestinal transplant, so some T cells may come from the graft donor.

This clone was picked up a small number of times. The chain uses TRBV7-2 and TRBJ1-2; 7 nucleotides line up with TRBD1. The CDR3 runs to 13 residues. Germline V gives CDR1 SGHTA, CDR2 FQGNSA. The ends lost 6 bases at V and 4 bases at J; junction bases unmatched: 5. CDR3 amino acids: CASSTTGIYGYTF. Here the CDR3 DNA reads TGTGCCAGCAGTACGACAGGGATCTATGGCTACACCTTC.

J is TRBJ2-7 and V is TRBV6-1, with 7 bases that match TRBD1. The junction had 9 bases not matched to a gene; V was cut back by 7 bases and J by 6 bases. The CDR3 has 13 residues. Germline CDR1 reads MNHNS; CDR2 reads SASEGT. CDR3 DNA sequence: TGTGCCAGCACCCTAGACAGGGAACGCGAGCAGTACTTC. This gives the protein CASTLDREREQYF.

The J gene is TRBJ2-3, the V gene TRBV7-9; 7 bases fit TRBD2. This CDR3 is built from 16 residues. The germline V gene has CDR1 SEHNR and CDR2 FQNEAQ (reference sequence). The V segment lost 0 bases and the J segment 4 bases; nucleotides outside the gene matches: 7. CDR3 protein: CASSLAGTIFPDTQYF. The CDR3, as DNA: TGTGCCAGCAGCTTAGCCGGGACTATATTCCCAGATACGCAGTATTTT.

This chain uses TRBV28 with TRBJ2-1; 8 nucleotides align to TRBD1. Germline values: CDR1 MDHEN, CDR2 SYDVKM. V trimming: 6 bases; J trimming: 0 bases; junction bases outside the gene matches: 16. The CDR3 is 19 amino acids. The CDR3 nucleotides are TGTGCCAGCAGCTCACCCTTCTTAGGACAGGGTTTCTCCTACAATGAGCAGTTCTTC. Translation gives CASSSPFLGQGFSYNEQFF. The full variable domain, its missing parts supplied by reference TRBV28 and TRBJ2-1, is DVKVTQSSRYLVKRTGEKVFLECVQDMDHENMFWYRQDPGLGLRLIYFSYDVKMKEKGDIPEGYSVSREKKERFSLILESASTNQTSMYLCASSSPFLGQGFSYNEQFFGPGTRLTVL.

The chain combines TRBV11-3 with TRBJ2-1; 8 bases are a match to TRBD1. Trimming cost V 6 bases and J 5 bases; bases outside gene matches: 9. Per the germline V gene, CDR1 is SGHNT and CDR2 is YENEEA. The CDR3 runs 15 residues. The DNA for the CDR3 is TGTGCCAGCAGTACCACAGGGGGGAGGAACAATGAGCAGTTCTTC. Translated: CASSTTGGRNNEQFF.

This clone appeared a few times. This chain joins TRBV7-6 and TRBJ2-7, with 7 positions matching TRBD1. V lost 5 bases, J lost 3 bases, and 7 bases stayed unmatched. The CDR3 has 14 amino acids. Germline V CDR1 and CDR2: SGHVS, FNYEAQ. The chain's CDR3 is CASSPTRQGYEQYF. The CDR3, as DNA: TGTGCCAGCAGCCCTACGAGACAGGGCTACGAGCAGTACTTC.

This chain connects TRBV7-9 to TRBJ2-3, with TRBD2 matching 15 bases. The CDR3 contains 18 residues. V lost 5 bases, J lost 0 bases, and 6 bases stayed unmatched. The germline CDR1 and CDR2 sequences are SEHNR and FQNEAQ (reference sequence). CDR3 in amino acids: CASSPGLAGGSSTDTQYF. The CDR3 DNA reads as TGTGCCAGCAGCCCGGGACTAGCGGGGGGTTCTAGCACAGATACGCAGTATTTT.

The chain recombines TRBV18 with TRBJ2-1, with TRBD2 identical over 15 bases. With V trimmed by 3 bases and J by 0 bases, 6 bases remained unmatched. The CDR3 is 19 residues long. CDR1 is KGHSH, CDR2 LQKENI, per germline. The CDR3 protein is CASSPTGLAGGASYNEQFF. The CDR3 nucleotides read TGTGCCAGCTCACCCACGGGACTAGCGGGAGGCGCCTCCTACAATGAGCAGTTCTTC.

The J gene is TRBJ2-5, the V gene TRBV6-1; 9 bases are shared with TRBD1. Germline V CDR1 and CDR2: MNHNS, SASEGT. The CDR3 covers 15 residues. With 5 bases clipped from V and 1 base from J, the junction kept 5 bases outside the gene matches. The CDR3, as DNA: TGTGCCAGCAGTTCGGAACAGGGGGCCCAAGAGACCCAGTACTTC. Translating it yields CASSSEQGAQETQYF.

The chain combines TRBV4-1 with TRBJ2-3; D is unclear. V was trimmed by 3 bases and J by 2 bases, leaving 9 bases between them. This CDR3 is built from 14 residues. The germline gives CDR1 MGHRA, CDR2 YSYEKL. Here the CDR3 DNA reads TGCGCCAGCAGCCAGTCAATAACCACAGATACGCAGTATTTT. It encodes CASSQSITTDTQYF.

The CDR3, as DNA: TGTGCCAGCAGCCCGGGGACAGGGGACGAGCAGTACTTC. Its translation is CASSPGTGDEQYF. The chain recombines TRBV28 with TRBJ2-7, with TRBD1 identical over 10 bases. Looked up from germline, CDR1 is MDHEN and CDR2 is SYDVKM. The CDR3 sequence is 13 residues long. Trimming cost V 6 bases and J 5 bases; bases outside gene matches: 4.

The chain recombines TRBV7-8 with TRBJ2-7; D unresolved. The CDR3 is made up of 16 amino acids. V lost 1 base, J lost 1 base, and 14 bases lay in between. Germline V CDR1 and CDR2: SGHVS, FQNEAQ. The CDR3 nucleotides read TGTGCCAGCAGCTTAGATAGTCTCGTTCGATCCTACGAGCAGTACTTC. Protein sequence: CASSLDSLVRSYEQYF.

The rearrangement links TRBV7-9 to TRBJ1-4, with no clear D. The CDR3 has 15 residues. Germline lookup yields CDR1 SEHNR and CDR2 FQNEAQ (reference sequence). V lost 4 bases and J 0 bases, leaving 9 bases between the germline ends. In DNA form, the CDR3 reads TGTGCCAGCAGCTCCGGGGAAGCAACTAATGAAAAACTGTTTTTT. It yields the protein CASSSGEATNEKLFF.

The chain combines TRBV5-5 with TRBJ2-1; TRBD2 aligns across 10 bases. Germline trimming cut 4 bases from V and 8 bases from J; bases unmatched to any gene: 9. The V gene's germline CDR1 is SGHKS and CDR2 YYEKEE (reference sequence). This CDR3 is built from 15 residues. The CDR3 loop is CASSRNPSGRHEQFF. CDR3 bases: TGTGCCAGCAGCCGAAACCCTAGCGGGAGACATGAGCAGTTCTTC.

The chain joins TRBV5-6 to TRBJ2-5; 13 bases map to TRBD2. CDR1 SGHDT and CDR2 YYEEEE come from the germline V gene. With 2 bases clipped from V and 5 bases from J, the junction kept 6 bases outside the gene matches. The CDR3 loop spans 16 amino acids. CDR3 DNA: TGTGCCAGCAGCTTAGCGACTAGCGGGAGGCAGGAGACCCAGTACTTC. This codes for CASSLATSGRQETQYF.

Here the CDR3 reads CASSLVPAGAPKNIQYF. CDR3 coding DNA: TGTGCCAGCAGCTTAGTTCCGGCGGGAGCCCCCAAAAACATTCAGTACTTC. The chain recombines TRBV11-3 with TRBJ2-4, with 7 bases fitting TRBD2. The CDR3 loop spans 17 amino acids. The V gene's germline CDR1 is SGHNT and CDR2 YENEEA. V shed 1 base, J shed 2 bases, and the junction held 8 bases outside the gene matches. The whole variable domain, remainder taken from reference TRBV11-3 and TRBJ2-4, is EAGVVQSPRYKIIEKKQPVAFWCNPISGHNTLYWYLQNLGQGPELLIRYENEEAVDDSQLPKDRFSAERLKGVDSTLKIQPAELGDSAVYLCASSLVPAGAPKNIQYFGAGTRLSVL.

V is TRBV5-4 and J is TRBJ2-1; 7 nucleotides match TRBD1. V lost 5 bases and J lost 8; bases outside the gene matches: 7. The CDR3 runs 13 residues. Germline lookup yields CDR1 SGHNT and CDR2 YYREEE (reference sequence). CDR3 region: CASRGTGEYEQFF. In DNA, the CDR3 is TGTGCCAGCAGAGGTACAGGGGAATATGAGCAGTTCTTC.

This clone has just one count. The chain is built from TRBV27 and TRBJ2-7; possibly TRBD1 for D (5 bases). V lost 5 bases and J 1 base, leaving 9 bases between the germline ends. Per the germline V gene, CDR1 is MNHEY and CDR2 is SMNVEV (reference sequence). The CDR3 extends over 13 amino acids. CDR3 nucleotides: TGTGCCAGCAGTCCAGGGTTATCCTACGAGCAGTACTTC. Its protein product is CASSPGLSYEQYF.

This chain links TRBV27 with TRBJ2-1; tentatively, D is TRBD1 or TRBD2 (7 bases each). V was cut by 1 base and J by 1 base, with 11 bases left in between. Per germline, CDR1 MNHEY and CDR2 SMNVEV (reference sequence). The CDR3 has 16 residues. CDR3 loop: CASSLFRGGSYNEQFF. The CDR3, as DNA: TGTGCCAGCAGTTTATTCAGGGGGGGGTCCTACAATGAGCAGTTCTTC.

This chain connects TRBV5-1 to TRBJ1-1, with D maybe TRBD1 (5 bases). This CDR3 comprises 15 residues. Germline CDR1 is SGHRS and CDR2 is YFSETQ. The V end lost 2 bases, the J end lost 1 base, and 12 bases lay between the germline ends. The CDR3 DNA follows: TGCGCCAGCAGCTTTGTCCTGGGACCGAACACTGAAGCTTTCTTT. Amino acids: CASSFVLGPNTEAFF.

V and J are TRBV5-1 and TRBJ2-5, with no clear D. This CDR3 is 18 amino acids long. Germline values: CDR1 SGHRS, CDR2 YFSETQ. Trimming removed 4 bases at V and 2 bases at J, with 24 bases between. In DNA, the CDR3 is TGCGCCAGCAGCCCCCTAGGGCCCTTACTGTGGCCTCAAGAGACCCAGTACTTC. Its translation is CASSPLGPLLWPQETQYF.

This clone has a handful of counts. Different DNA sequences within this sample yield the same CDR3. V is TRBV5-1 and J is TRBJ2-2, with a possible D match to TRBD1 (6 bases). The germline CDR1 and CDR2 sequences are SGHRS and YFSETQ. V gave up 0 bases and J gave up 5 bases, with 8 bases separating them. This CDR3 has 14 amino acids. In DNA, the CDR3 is TGCGCCAGCAGCTTGGGGGGGCGGACCGGGGAGCTGTTTTTT. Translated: CASSLGGRTGELFF.

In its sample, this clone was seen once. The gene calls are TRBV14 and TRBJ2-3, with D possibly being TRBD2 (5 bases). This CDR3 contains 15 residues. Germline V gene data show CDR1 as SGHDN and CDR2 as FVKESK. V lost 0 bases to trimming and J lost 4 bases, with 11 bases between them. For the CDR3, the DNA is TGTGCCAGCAGCCAAGAGTCTAGCAGAGCAGATACGCAGTATTTT. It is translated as CASSQESSRADTQYF.

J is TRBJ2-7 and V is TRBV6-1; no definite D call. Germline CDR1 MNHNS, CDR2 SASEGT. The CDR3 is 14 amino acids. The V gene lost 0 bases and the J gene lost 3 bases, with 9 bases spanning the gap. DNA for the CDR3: TGTGCCAGCAGTGAAGCGGGTCAGCTCTACGAGCAGTACTTC. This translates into CASSEAGQLYEQYF.

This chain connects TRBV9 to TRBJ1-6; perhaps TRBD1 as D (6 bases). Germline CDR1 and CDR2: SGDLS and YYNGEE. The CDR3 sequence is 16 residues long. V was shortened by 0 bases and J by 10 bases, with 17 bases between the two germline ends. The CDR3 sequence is CASSVAPGGGGSPLHF. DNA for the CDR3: TGTGCCAGCAGCGTAGCTCCTGGAGGGGGAGGATCACCCCTCCACTTT.

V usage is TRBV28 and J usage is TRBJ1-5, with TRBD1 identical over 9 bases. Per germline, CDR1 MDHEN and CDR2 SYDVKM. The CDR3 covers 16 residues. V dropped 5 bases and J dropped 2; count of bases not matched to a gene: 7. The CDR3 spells CASSTFRDRGNQPQHF. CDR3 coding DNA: TGTGCCAGCAGTACTTTTCGGGACAGGGGCAATCAGCCCCAGCATTTT.

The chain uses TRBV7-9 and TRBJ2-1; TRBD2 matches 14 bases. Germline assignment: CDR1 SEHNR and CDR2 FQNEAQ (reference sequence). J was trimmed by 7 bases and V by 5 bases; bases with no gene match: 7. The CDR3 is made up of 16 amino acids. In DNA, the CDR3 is TGTGCCAGCAGCCCCAGACTAGCGGGAGGGCGGAATGAGCAGTTCTTC. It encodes CASSPRLAGGRNEQFF.

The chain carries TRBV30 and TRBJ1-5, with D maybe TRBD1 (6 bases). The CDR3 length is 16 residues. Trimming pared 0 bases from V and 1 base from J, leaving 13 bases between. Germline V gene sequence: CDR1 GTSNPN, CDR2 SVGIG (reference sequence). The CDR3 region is CAWSVSGARSNQPQHF. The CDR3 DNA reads TGTGCCTGGAGTGTATCGGGGGCGAGGAGCAATCAGCCCCAGCATTTT.

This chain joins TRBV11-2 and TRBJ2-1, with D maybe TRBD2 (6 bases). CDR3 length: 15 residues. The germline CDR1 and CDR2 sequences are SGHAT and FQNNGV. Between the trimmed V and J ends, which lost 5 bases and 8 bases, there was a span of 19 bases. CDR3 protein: CASSPGRVGNHEQFF. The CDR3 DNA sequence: TGTGCCAGCAGCCCCGGGAGAGTCGGTAATCATGAGCAGTTCTTC.

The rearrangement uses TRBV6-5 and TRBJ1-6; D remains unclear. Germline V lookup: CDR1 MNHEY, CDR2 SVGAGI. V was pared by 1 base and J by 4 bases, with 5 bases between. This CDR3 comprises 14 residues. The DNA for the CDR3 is TGTGCCAGCAGTTACTACACATATAATTCACCCCTCCACTTT. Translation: CASSYYTYNSPLHF.

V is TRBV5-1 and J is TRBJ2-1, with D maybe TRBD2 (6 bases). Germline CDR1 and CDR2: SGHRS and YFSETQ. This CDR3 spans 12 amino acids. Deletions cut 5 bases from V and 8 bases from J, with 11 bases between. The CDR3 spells CASSRRDYEQFF. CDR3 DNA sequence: TGCGCCAGCAGTCGCAGGGACTATGAGCAGTTCTTC.

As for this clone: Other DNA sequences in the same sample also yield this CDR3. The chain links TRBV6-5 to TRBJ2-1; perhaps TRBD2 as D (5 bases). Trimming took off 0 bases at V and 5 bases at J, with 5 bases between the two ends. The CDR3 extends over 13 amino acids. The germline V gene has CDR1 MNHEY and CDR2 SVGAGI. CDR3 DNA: TGTGCCAGCAGTTACTCGAGGGACAATGAGCAGTTCTTC. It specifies CASSYSRDNEQFF.